The 27 T cell receptor beta chains given below trace back to one sample, sequenced in a study of blood T cell repertoires in COVID-19. Using immunoSEQ multiplex PCR, the repertoire was profiled, and TCRdb retains in-frame clones only, with some absent. The table records a few hundred thousand clones, just under 90% of them present only once. The sample comprised peripheral blood. The origin of the receptors is a middle-aged woman with acute or convalescent COVID-19.

The chain links TRBV30 to TRBJ1-1; unclear D gene. Trimming left V 4 bases short and J 2 bases short, with 5 bases between. The CDR3 has 11 residues. Germline assignment: CDR1 GTSNPN and CDR2 SVGIG (reference sequence). CDR3: CAWTLNTEAFF. CDR3 coding DNA: TGTGCCTGGACCTTAAACACTGAAGCTTTCTTT.

This sequence joins TRBV24-1 and TRBJ1-5; 9 bases map to TRBD1. Germline CDR1 KGHDR, CDR2 SFDVKD. The CDR3 contains 15 residues. With V trimmed by 3 bases and J by 6 bases, 5 bases remained unmatched. The CDR3 here is CATSDPGTGIQPQHF. The CDR3 DNA follows: TGTGCCACCAGTGATCCCGGGACAGGGATTCAGCCCCAGCATTTT.

This clone was seen once. The chain employs TRBV2 and TRBJ2-3, with 7 bases fitting TRBD2. The germline gives CDR1 SNHLY, CDR2 FYNNEI. The ends lost 0 bases at V and 2 bases at J; junction bases unmatched: 2. This CDR3 is 15 amino acids long. CDR3 region: CASSEAGGITDTQYF. DNA of the CDR3: TGTGCCAGCAGTGAAGCGGGGGGGATCACAGATACGCAGTATTTT.

The chain carries TRBV28 and TRBJ2-7; TRBD1 aligns across 7 bases. Germline CDR1 and CDR2: MDHEN and SYDVKM. The CDR3 is made up of 13 amino acids. V was clipped by 6 bases and J by 1 base; unmatched bases: 3. The CDR3 nucleotides read TGTGCCAGCAGCCGGGACAGTTCCTACGAGCAGTACGTC. Translated, it gives CASSRDSSYEQYV.

The rearrangement uses TRBV3-1 (or the pseudogene TRBV3-2) and TRBJ1-5, with 7 bases that match TRBD1. The CDR3 length is 13 residues. V lost 0 bases, J lost 12 bases, and 5 bases stayed unmatched. Germline CDR1 is LGHDT and CDR2 is YNNKEL (reference sequence). In DNA form, the CDR3 reads TGTGCCAGCAGCCAAGAGGGACAGTATATCCAGCATTTT. Amino acids: CASSQEGQYIQHF.

The J gene is TRBJ2-1, the V gene TRBV4-1; D is perhaps TRBD2 (5 bases). With 4 bases removed from V and 0 bases from J, the gap between germline ends came to 10 bases. The CDR3 has 15 residues. Germline CDR1 reads MGHRA; CDR2 reads YSYEKL. Here the CDR3 DNA reads TGCGCCAGCAGCCGCTTAGCGAACTCCTACAATGAGCAGTTCTTC. It is translated as CASSRLANSYNEQFF.

The chain employs TRBV15 and TRBJ1-2, with D unresolved. The CDR3 is 15 residues long. CDR1 is LNHNV and CDR2 is YYDKDF in the germline V gene (reference sequence). V was trimmed by 0 bases and J by 4 bases, leaving 12 bases between them. The DNA for the CDR3 is TGTGCCACCAGCAGAGATCGATCAACGAGCTATGGCTACACCTTC. Translated: CATSRDRSTSYGYTF.

This clone has more than one count but fewer than ten. The chain couples TRBV10-1 to TRBJ2-2; 14 bases fit TRBD2. The CDR3 length is 17 residues. Trimming at V came to 4 bases and at J to 1 base, leaving 2 bases not matched to a gene. Germline loops: CDR1 WNHNN, CDR2 SYGVQD (reference sequence). CDR3 protein: CASSVGTSGGNTGELFF. The CDR3 DNA is TGCGCCAGCAGTGTCGGGACTAGCGGGGGGAACACCGGGGAGCTGTTTTTT.

The chain is built from TRBV30 and TRBJ1-2, with 9 bases identical to TRBD1. The CDR3 is 15 residues long. V was clipped by 1 base and J by 6 bases; unmatched bases: 9. CDR1 and CDR2 (germline): GTSNPN, SVGIG (reference sequence). The chain's CDR3 is CAWSGPGQGWNGYTF. CDR3 nucleotide sequence: TGTGCCTGGAGTGGCCCGGGACAGGGTTGGAATGGCTACACCTTC.

This clone was found once. The rearrangement links TRBV6-5 to TRBJ1-2, with TRBD1 as a possible D gene (5 bases). Trimming took off 5 bases at V and 8 bases at J, with 18 bases between the two ends. Germline V CDR1 and CDR2: MNHEY, SVGAGI. This CDR3 region has 14 residues. This CDR3 is CASSRRQGLWGYTF. In nucleotides, the CDR3 is TGTGCCAGCAGTCGTCGCCAGGGCCTATGGGGCTACACCTTC.

The genes are TRBV6-5 and TRBJ1-2; TRBD1 might be the D (6 bases). Germline loops: CDR1 MNHEY, CDR2 SVGAGI. The CDR3 is 15 residues long. V was pared by 0 bases and J by 8 bases, with 16 bases between. In DNA form, the CDR3 reads TGTGCCAGCAGTTACTCGAAACAGGGAGCGTCCGGCTACACCTTC. Amino acids: CASSYSKQGASGYTF.

V is TRBV2 and J is TRBJ1-2, with TRBD1 matching over 7 bases. This CDR3 comprises 12 residues. The V segment lost 4 bases and the J segment 7 bases; nucleotides outside the gene matches: 3. Germline loops: CDR1 SNHLY, CDR2 FYNNEI. The CDR3 DNA follows: TGTGCCAGCAGTGGGGACAGCCTTGGCTACACCTTC. Protein: CASSGDSLGYTF. Using reference TRBV2 and TRBJ1-2 for the parts outside the CDR3, the full variable domain is EPEVTQTPSHQVTQMGQEVILRCVPISNHLYFYWYRQILGQKVEFLVSFYNNEISEKSEIFDDQFSVERPDGSNFTLKIRSTKLEDSAMYFCASSGDSLGYTFGSGTRLTVV.

V is TRBV2 and J is TRBJ1-5; weak D call: TRBD1 (6 bases). The CDR3 extends over 17 amino acids. With 6 bases removed from V and 1 base from J, the gap between germline ends came to 19 bases. Germline-derived CDR1 and CDR2 are SNHLY and FYNNEI. CDR3 DNA: TGTGCCAGCAGAGGAAAGGGGGGGTATTACAGCAATCAGCCCCAGCATTTT. This sequence encodes CASRGKGGYYSNQPQHF. Using reference TRBV2 and TRBJ1-5 for the parts outside the CDR3, the full variable domain is EPEVTQTPSHQVTQMGQEVILRCVPISNHLYFYWYRQILGQKVEFLVSFYNNEISEKSEIFDDQFSVERPDGSNFTLKIRSTKLEDSAMYFCASRGKGGYYSNQPQHFGDGTRLSIL.

The V and J genes are TRBV6-6 and TRBJ1-5, with D possibly being TRBD1 (5 bases). This CDR3 is built from 14 residues. V lost 2 bases and J lost 4, with 9 bases in between. Germline V CDR1 and CDR2: MNHNY, SVGAGI (reference sequence). The chain's CDR3 is CASSYERGNQPQHF. The CDR3 DNA reads as TGTGCCAGCAGTTACGAGCGGGGGAATCAGCCCCAGCATTTT.

This clone was seen only once. The V gene is TRBV15, the J gene TRBJ1-4, with D possibly matching TRBD1 (5 bases). The ends were cut back, 1 base at V and 5 bases at J, with 14 bases in the middle. Germline V lookup: CDR1 LNHNV, CDR2 YYDKDF (reference sequence). The CDR3 consists of 16 residues. The CDR3 sequence: CATSRVRQRLNEKLFF. Here the CDR3 DNA reads TGTGCCACCAGCAGAGTGAGACAGAGATTGAATGAAAAACTGTTTTTT.

The chain combines TRBV7-2 with TRBJ1-1; no definite D call. Trimming cost V 0 bases and J 6 bases, with 8 bases left between them. Germline V lookup: CDR1 SGHTA, CDR2 FQGNSA. This CDR3 has 13 residues. CDR3: CASSLAREAEAFF. The DNA of the CDR3 is TGTGCCAGCAGCTTAGCTAGGGAGGCTGAAGCTTTCTTT.

The V and J genes are TRBV2 and TRBJ1-1; no clear D gene. V shed 4 bases and J shed 9 bases, with 9 bases lying between them. CDR1 SNHLY and CDR2 FYNNEI come from the germline V gene. The CDR3 loop spans 11 amino acids. The CDR3 protein is CASSAGSKAFF. CDR3 DNA: TGTGCCAGCAGTGCCGGGAGTAAAGCTTTCTTT.

The V gene is TRBV6-5, the J gene TRBJ2-3, with 13 positions matching TRBD2. The V segment lost 2 bases and the J segment 4 bases; nucleotides outside the gene matches: 3. The CDR3 contains 16 residues. The germline CDR1 and CDR2 sequences are MNHEY and SVGAGI. CDR3 DNA sequence: TGTGCCAGCAGTTACCGACTAGCGGGGGGCCCAGATACGCAGTATTTT. Translation gives CASSYRLAGGPDTQYF.

The chain carries TRBV6-5 and TRBJ1-6, with 9 nucleotides matching TRBD1. CDR3 length: 15 residues. Germline V gene data show CDR1 as MNHEY and CDR2 as SVGAGI. Trimming at V came to 9 bases and at J to 5 bases, leaving 8 bases not matched to a gene. CDR3 bases: TGTGCCAGGCGACCGGGACAGGGCAATAATTCACCCCTCCACTTT. It encodes CARRPGQGNNSPLHF.

This clone was seen a few times. The genes are TRBV7-7 and TRBJ2-2; D gene unclear. V was pared by 0 bases and J by 4 bases, with 6 bases between. Germline values: CDR1 SSHAT, CDR2 FNYEAQ (reference sequence). The CDR3 sequence is 14 residues long. The CDR3 spells CASSLARSTGELFF. CDR3 DNA sequence: TGTGCCAGCAGCTTAGCCAGGTCCACCGGGGAGCTGTTTTTT.

The rearrangement links TRBV28 to TRBJ2-7, with D tentatively TRBD2 (5 bases). Germline values: CDR1 MDHEN, CDR2 SYDVKM. The V end was cut by 6 bases, the J end by 3 bases, with 9 bases between. This CDR3 spans 12 amino acids. The DNA for the CDR3 is TGTGCCAGCAGGGCGGGCGGCTACGAGCAGTACGTC. This sequence encodes CASRAGGYEQYV.

The V and J genes are TRBV21-1 and TRBJ2-7; the DNA was not used to check the table's D call, TRBD1. TRBV21-1 is a pseudogene locus. This CDR3 is 20 amino acids long. CDR3 region: CASSKVRDRAHLSNSYEQYV. The CDR3 DNA follows: TGTGCCAGCAGCAAAGTCCGGGACAGGGCCCACCTTTCCAACTCCTACGAGCAGTACGTC.

The gene calls are TRBV10-1 and TRBJ1-1; 7 bases are a match to TRBD1. Trimming at V came to 3 bases and at J to 4 bases, leaving 2 bases not matched to a gene. The CDR3 has 13 residues. Germline V gene lookup returns CDR1 WNHNN and CDR2 SYGVQD (reference sequence). The CDR3 loop reads CASSDRGFTEAFF. In nucleotides, the CDR3 is TGCGCCAGCAGTGACAGGGGGTTCACTGAAGCTTTCTTT.

The chain uses TRBV3-1 (or the pseudogene TRBV3-2) and TRBJ2-2, with 7 bases matching TRBD2. J lost 7 bases, V lost 7 bases, and 6 bases had no gene match. Germline assignment: CDR1 LGHDT and CDR2 YNNKEL (reference sequence). This CDR3 has 13 residues. CDR3 in DNA: TGTGCCAGCACCCCAAGGACTAGCGGGGAGCTGTTTTTT. It is translated as CASTPRTSGELFF.

The rearrangement uses TRBV7-6 and TRBJ1-5, with a weak D call TRBD1 (6 bases). V was clipped by 0 bases and J by 8 bases, with 11 bases between them. CDR3 size: 14 residues. CDR1 is SGHVS and CDR2 is FNYEAQ in the germline V gene. CDR3 nucleotide sequence: TGTGCCAGCAGCTTAGCTAGGGGGATCAAGCCCCAGCATTTT. Translated: CASSLARGIKPQHF.

The rearrangement joins TRBV19 to TRBJ1-2, with 8 bases lining up with TRBD1. This CDR3 spans 14 amino acids. Losses at the gene ends were 7 bases for V and 2 bases for J; bases not matched to a gene: 6. In germline, CDR1 is LNHDA, CDR2 SQIVND (reference sequence). The CDR3 loop is CASNPWTGNYGYTF. For the CDR3, the DNA is TGTGCCAGTAATCCCTGGACAGGGAACTATGGCTACACCTTC.

The chain has TRBV3-1 (or the pseudogene TRBV3-2) and TRBJ1-3; D possibly corresponds to TRBD1 (6 bases). CDR1 is LGHDT and CDR2 is YNNKEL in the germline V gene (reference sequence). Trimming pared 5 bases from V and 1 base from J, leaving 9 bases between. This CDR3 has 14 residues. The CDR3 protein is CASSYQGSGNTIYF. CDR3 nucleotide sequence: TGTGCCAGCAGCTACCAGGGGTCTGGAAACACCATATATTTT.